This T cell receptor (beta chain) stems from a study of blood T cell repertoires in COVID-19. Study-level background: The United States, Italy and Spain were the sources of the acute and convalescent COVID-19 samples. PBMCs, B-cell-depleted T cells, or T cells were the source of the cDNA or gDNA that made up the material.

CDR1 LNHDA and CDR2 SQIVND come from the germline V gene (reference sequence). The length of the CDR3 is 15 residues. J gave up 2 bases and V 6 bases, and 6 bases lay outside the gene matches. Using immunoSEQ multiplex PCR, the repertoire was profiled, and TCRdb retains in-frame clones only, with some absent. Of some 250,000 clones in the sample, around 88% were seen once. This TCR was sampled from a woman aged 25 to 45 who had recovered from COVID-19. Input material: peripheral blood. The chain joins TRBV19 to TRBJ2-4; 8 bases agree with TRBD2. This chain's CDR3 is CASSSGGLSKNIQYF. In nucleotides, the CDR3 is TGTGCCAGTAGCAGCGGGGGCCTATCCAAAAACATTCAGTACTTC.